This TCR beta chain stems from a study of beta chain features in type 1 diabetes (dated by TCRdb to between 2018 and 2020). Broadly, across the study: Mean age, gender distribution, total cell number and subset yield did not differ between patients and healthy donors. Naive and central memory subsets were obtained from all 30 or so donors, but regulatory and stem cell-like memory subsets were isolated from only 8 patients and about eight healthy donors. In the study, recently diagnosed type 1 diabetes patients and matched healthy donors were compared on the TCRB repertoires of their sorted circulating CD4+ T cell subsets. A total of 107,917,701 sorted cells were examined across all samples, and the number of cells per subset was strongly correlated with RNA yield. Study-level results and caveats: Because cDNA was sequenced instead of genomic DNA, activated cells with high expression could be over-represented, although the groups did not differ in activation or CD3 levels. Naive, central memory and regulatory TCRB repertoires appeared to be more similar among patients than among healthy donors. Fewer insertions and more nucleotide deletions at VDJ recombination sites were observed in patients with type 1 diabetes, implying thymic rearrangement abnormalities. Type 1 diabetes patients showed a moderate but significant shortening of TCRB CDR3 length in all four CD4+ subsets. Because the HLA sub-analyses included only small numbers of individuals, any influence of HLA type on TCRB rearrangement was left unresolved. Shorter templates might be favored by PCR, yet because patient and control samples were amplified and corrected together, any such skew would affect both groups equally.

A single peripheral blood draw of about 116 mL on average was collected from each donor into heparinised tubes. Using a panel that included CD45RO, CCR7, CD25, CD127, CD95 and CD27, naive, central memory, regulatory and stem cell-like memory CD4+ T cells were sorted on a BD FACSAria II. All sorted populations exceeded 95% purity. PBMCs were isolated right away by Lymphoprep density gradient centrifugation and were stained directly, without culture. Samples were stained and sorted in pairs, with one healthy donor and one patient per experiment, so that batch effects were minimized. The cysteine opens and the phenylalanine closes a CDR3 of 14 amino acids. The only DNA kept is the CDR3, 42 bases in frame from the first base. Trimming costs V 6 bases and J 0 bases, and their ends lie 12 bases apart. According to the germline V gene, CDR1 reads SQVTM and CDR2 reads ANQGSEA. The entire isolated RNA was reverse transcribed using the High Capacity cDNA Reverse Transcription Kit, and thus expressed TCRB transcripts were sequenced. For stem cell-like memory T cell samples, survey-depth immunoSEQ sequencing was used, averaging around 1 million total reads per sample. After sorted cells were lysed in RLT buffer, RNA was extracted with DNase-treated RNeasy Micro or Mini kits, with the choice depending on cell number. To prevent cross-contamination, each cell subset was processed individually, whereas patient and healthy donor samples were processed jointly. TCRB sequences were amplified from cDNA with the immunoSEQ multiplex PCR, producing 87-bp fragments spanning the CDR3 region. Sequencing of the amplicons was done on the Illumina HiSeq platform. Regarding the original processing steps: Synthetic template baselines were used to correct PCR bias computationally, reads within Hamming distance 2 were collapsed together, and singletons that could not be merged were discarded. Reads were aligned against IMGT so that V, D and J genes, CDR3 length and insertions or deletions at six rearrangement sites could be assigned. Clonotype counts were normalized to sorted cell number within each subset before computing true diversity and Gini coefficients with the tcR R package. The overlap coefficient, calculated on TCRB nucleotide sequences, was used to measure repertoire sharing. TCRdb stores this immuneACCESS table with in-frame sequences only. Part of the clones is absent; in the studies checked, under half of the shortfall reflects unresolved V genes, and no reason is known for the rest. D and trimming were read from the DNA, whereas the V and J calls and clone size are those reported in that table. The sample table contains some 100,000 clones; only one count was recorded for around 40% of them. Less than 0.08% of the sample belongs to the ten largest clones.

A note on this clone: This clone's antigen is unknown. Per-nucleotide qualities are absent, and no much larger clonotype sits a single base away.

The sequenced sample was stem cell memory CD4+ T cells from blood. According to the study, the label for this sample's cell subset or site signals: stem cell-like memory CD4+ T cells. The receptor was derived from a woman under 30 in good health. The chain uses TRBV29-1 and TRBJ2-1, with the D gene not confidently named. The CDR3 region: CSVLRISSYNEQFF. DNA sequence: TGCAGCGTCCTCAGGATCAGCTCCTACAATGAGCAGTTCTTC.